What follows describes a single T cell receptor (beta chain). Its cognate antigen is unknown. 13 Jbeta primers and 60 Vbeta primers were used for the PCR. The table came from immunoSEQ multiplex PCR; TCRdb's copy has only in-frame clones and leaves some out. The profile shows 120,000 or so clones, approximately 83% of them singletons. This entry belongs to a study of cytomegalovirus exposure and HLA in healthy donors. The study, taken as a whole, reports: Analysis was carried out at a later point, and it linked a missense DCLRE1C variant to TCR beta V- and J-gene trimming. For most TCR beta V segments, an earlier analysis put the productive rate at about 87% or about 30% of the time.

V lost 3 bases, J lost 10 bases, and 12 bases stayed unmatched. CDR3 length equals 15 residues. Per the germline V gene, CDR1 is LNHDA and CDR2 is SQIVND (reference sequence). This receptor was identified in a woman aged 40 to 49 in good health and CMV-seropositive. The rearrangement links TRBV19 to TRBJ1-1; 9 bases align to TRBD1. The sequencing sample was made of PBMCs. The CDR3 bases are TGTGCCAGTAGTATCCCGGGACAGGGAACGGTCGGAGCTTTCTTT. This sequence encodes CASSIPGQGTVGAFF.